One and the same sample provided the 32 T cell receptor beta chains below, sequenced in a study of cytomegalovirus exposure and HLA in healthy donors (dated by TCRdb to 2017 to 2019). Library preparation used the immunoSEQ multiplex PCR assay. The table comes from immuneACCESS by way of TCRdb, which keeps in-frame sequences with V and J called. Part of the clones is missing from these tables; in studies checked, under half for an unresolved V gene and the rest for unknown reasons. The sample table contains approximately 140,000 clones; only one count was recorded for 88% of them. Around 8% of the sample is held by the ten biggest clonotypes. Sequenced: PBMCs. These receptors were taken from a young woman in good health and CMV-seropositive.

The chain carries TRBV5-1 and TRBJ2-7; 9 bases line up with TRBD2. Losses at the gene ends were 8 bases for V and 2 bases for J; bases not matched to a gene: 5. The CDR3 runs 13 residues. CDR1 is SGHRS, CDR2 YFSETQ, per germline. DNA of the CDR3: TGCGCCAGTGGGCGGGGGGGGCCCTACGAGCAGTACTTC. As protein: CASGRGGPYEQYF.

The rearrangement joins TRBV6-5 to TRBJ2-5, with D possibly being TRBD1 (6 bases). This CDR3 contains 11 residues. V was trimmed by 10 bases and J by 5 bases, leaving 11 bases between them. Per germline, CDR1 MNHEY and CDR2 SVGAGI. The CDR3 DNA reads TGTGCCATTAGTAGGGGGGAGACCCAGTACTTC. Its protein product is CAISRGETQYF.

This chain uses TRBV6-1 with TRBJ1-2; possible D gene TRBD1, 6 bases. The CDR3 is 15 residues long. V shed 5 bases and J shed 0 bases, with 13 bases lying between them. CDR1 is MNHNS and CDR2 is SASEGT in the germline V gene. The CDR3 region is CASSPRQEANYGYTF. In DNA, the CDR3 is TGTGCCAGCAGTCCGAGACAGGAAGCTAACTATGGCTACACCTTC.

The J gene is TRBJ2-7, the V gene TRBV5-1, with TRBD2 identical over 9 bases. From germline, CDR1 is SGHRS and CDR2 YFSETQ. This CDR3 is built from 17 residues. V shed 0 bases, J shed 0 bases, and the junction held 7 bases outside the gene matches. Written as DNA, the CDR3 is TGCGCCAGCAGCTTGGAGGTGTTAGCGGGGGCCTCCTACGAGCAGTACTTC. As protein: CASSLEVLAGASYEQYF.

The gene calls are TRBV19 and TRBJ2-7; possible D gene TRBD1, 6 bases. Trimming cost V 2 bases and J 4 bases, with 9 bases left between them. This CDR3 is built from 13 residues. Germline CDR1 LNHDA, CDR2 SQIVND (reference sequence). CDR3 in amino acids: CASSILQGYEQYF. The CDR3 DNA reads TGTGCCAGTAGTATACTACAGGGATACGAGCAGTACTTC.

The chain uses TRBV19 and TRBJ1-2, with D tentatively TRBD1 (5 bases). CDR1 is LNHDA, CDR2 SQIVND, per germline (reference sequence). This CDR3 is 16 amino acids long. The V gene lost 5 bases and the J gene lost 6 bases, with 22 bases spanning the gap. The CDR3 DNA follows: TGTGCCAGTAGTGAATACGGGACTGACATAACTAATGGCTACACCTTC. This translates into CASSEYGTDITNGYTF.

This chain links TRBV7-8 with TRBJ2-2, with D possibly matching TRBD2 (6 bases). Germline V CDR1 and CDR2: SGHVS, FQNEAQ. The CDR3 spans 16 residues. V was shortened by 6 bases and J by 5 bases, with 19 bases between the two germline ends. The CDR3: CASSPTPSGSTGELFF. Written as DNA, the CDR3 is TGTGCCAGCAGTCCCACGCCCTCCGGGAGTACCGGGGAGCTGTTTTTT.

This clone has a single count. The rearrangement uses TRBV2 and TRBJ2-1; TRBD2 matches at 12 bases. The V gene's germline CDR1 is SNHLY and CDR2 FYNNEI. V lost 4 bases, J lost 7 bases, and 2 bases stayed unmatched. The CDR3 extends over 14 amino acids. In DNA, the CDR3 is TGTGCCAGCAGTGGTCTAGCGGGGGGGAATGAGCAGTTCTTC. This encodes CASSGLAGGNEQFF.

In DNA form, the CDR3 reads TGTGCCAGCATGGGACAACTCGAAGCTTTCTTT. Translating gives CASMGQLEAFF. J is TRBJ1-1 and V is TRBV28; TRBD1 might be the D (6 bases). CDR3 length equals 11 residues. Germline values: CDR1 MDHEN, CDR2 SYDVKM. V shed 7 bases and J shed 8 bases, with 11 bases lying between them.

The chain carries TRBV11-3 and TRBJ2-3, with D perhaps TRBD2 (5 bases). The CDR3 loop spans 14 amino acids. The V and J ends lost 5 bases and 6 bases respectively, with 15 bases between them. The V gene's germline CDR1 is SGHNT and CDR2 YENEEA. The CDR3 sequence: CASSPGGPRDTQYF. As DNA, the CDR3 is TGTGCCAGCAGCCCCGGAGGACCGCGGGATACGCAGTATTTT.

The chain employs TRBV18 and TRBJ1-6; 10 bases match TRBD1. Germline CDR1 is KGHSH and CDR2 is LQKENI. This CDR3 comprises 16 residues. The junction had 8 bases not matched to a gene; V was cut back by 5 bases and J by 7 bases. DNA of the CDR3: TGTGCCAGCTCATTACGACAGGGGGCGGGAAATTCACCCCTCCACTTT. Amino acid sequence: CASSLRQGAGNSPLHF.

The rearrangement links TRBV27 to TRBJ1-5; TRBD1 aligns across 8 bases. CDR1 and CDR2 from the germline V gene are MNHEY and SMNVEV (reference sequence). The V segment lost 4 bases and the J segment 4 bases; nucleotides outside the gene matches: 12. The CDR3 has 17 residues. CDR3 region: CASSSRTGSLNNQPQHF. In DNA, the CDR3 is TGTGCCAGCAGTTCCAGGACAGGGTCCCTGAATAATCAGCCCCAGCATTTT.

CDR3 in DNA: TGTGCCAGCAGCTTCCAGGGTGTAGGCGGAAACACCATATATTTT. Encoded protein: CASSFQGVGGNTIYF. The V call is TRBV7-2, the J call TRBJ1-3, with a tentative D call TRBD1 (5 bases). The CDR3 sequence is 15 residues long. Deletions cut 3 bases from V and 4 bases from J, with 13 bases between. In germline, CDR1 is SGHTA, CDR2 FQGNSA. Filled out from reference TRBV7-2 and TRBJ1-3, the complete variable domain reads GAGVSQSPSNKVTEKGKDVELRCDPISGHTALYWYRQSLGQGLEFLIYFQGNSAPDKSGLPSDRFSAERTGGSVSTLTIQRTQQEDSAVYLCASSFQGVGGNTIYFGEGSWLTVV.

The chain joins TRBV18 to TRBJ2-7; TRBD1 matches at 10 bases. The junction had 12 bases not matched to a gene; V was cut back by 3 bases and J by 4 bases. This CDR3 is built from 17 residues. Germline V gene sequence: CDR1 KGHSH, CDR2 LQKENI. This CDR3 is CASSPQVAGQGGYEQYF. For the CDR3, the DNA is TGTGCCAGCTCACCCCAAGTGGCAGGACAGGGGGGGTACGAGCAGTACTTC.

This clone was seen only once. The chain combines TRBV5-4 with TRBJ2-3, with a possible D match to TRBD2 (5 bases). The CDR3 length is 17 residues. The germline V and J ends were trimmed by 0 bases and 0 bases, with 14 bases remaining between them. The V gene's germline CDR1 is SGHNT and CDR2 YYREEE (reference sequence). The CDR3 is CASSLGYSGISTDTQYF. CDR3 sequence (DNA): TGTGCCAGCAGCTTGGGTTATTCCGGGATAAGCACAGATACGCAGTATTTT. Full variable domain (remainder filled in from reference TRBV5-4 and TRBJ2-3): ETGVTQSPTHLIKTRGQQVTLRCSSQSGHNTVSWYQQALGQGPQFIFQYYREEENGRGNFPPRFSGLQFPNYSSELNVNALELDDSALYLCASSLGYSGISTDTQYFGPGTRLTVL.

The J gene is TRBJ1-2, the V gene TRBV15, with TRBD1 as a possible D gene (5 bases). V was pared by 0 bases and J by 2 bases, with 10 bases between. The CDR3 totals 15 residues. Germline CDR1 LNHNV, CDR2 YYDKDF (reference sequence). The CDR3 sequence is CATSRDLQANYGYTF. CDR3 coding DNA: TGTGCCACCAGCAGAGATTTACAGGCAAACTATGGCTACACCTTC.

The CDR3: CASSSIAGGRDIQYF. DNA of the CDR3: TGTGCCAGCAGCTCTATAGCGGGAGGACGGGACATTCAGTACTTC. V and J are TRBV2 and TRBJ2-4; TRBD2 matches at 10 bases. V lost 6 bases to trimming and J lost 8 bases; unmatched junction nucleotides: 10. The CDR3 is made up of 15 amino acids. Germline values: CDR1 SNHLY, CDR2 FYNNEI.

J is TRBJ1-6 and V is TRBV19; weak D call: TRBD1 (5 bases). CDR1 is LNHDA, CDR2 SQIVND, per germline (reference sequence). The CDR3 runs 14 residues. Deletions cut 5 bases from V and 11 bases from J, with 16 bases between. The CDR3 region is CASSGGGKGPPLHF. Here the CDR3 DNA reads TGTGCCAGTAGTGGCGGGGGTAAAGGCCCACCCCTCCACTTT.

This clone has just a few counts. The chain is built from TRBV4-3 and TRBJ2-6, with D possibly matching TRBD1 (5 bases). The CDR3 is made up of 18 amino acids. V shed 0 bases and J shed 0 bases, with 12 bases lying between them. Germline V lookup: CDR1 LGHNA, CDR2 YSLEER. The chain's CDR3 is CASSQDWADSSGANVLTF. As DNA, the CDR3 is TGCGCCAGCAGCCAAGATTGGGCCGACAGCTCTGGGGCCAACGTCCTGACTTTC.

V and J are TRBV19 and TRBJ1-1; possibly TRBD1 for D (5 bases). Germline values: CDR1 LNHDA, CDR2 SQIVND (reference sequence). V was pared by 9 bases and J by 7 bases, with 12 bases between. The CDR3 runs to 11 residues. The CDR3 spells CASRRGGEAFF. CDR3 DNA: TGTGCCAGCCGCCGGGGGGGTGAAGCTTTCTTT.

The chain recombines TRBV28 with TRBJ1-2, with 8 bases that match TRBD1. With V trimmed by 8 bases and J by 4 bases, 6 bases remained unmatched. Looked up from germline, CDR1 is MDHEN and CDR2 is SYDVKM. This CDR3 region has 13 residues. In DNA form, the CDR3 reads TGTGCCAGCTGGGCTGGGACAGGCTATGGCTACACCTTC. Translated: CASWAGTGYGYTF.

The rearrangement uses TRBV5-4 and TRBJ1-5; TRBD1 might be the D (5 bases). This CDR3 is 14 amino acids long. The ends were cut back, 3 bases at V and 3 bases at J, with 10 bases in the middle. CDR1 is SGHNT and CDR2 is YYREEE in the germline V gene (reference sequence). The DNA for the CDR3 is TGTGCCAGCAGCTCCGACAGCTCCAATCAGCCCCAGCATTTT. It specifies CASSSDSSNQPQHF. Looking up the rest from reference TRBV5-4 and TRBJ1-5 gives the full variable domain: ETGVTQSPTHLIKTRGQQVTLRCSSQSGHNTVSWYQQALGQGPQFIFQYYREEENGRGNFPPRFSGLQFPNYSSELNVNALELDDSALYLCASSSDSSNQPQHFGDGTRLSIL.

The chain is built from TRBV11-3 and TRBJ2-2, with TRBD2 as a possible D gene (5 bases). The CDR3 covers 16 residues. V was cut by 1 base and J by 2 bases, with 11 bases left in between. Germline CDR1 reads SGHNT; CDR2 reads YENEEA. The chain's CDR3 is CASSLASGSNTGELFF. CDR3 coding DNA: TGTGCCAGCAGCTTAGCCAGCGGATCAAACACCGGGGAGCTGTTTTTT.

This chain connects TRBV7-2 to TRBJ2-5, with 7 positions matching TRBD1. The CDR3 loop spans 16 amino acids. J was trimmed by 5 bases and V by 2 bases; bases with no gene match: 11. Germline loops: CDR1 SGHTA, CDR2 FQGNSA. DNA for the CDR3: TGTGCCAGCAGCTTAAATTCAAGAGGGGGCAAGGAGACCCAGTACTTC. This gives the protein CASSLNSRGGKETQYF.

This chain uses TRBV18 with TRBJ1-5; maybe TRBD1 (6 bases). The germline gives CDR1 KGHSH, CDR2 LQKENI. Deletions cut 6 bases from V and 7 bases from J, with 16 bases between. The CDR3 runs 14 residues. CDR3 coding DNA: TGTGCCAGCTCGGGAACAGGGAACGAGCAGCCCCAGCATTTT. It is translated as CASSGTGNEQPQHF. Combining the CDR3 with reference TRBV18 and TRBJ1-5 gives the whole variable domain NAGVMQNPRHLVRRRGQEARLRCSPMKGHSHVYWYRQLPEEGLKFMVYLQKENIIDESGMPKERFSAEFPKEGPSILRIQQVVRGDSAAYFCASSGTGNEQPQHFGDGTRLSIL.

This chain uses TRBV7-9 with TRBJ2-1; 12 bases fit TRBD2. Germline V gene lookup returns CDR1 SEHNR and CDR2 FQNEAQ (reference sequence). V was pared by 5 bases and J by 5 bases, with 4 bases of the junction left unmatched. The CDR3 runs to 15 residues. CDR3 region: CASSQTSGSNNEQFF. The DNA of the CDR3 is TGTGCCAGCAGCCAGACTAGCGGGAGCAACAATGAGCAGTTCTTC.

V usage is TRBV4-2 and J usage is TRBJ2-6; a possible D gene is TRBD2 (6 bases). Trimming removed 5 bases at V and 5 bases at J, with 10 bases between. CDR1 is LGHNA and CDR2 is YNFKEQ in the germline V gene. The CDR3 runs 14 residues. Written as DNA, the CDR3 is TGTGCCAGCAGCACGGAGGGCCGGGCCAACGTCCTGACTTTC. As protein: CASSTEGRANVLTF.

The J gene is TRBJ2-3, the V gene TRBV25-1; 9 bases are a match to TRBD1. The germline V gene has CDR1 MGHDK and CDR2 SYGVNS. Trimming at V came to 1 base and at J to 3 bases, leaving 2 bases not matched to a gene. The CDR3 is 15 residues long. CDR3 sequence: CASSESDRGTDTQYF. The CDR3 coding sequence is TGTGCCAGCAGTGAATCGGACAGGGGAACAGATACGCAGTATTTT.

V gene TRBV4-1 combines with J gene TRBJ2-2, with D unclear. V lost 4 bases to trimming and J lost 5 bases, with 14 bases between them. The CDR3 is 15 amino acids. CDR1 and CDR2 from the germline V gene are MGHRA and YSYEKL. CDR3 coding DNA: TGCGCCAGCAGCCCAGACTTTCTCTCGACCGGGGAGCTGTTTTTT. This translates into CASSPDFLSTGELFF.

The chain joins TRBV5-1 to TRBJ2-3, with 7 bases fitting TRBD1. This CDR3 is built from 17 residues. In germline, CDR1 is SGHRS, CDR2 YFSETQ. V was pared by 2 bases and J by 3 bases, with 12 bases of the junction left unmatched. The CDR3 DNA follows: TGCGCCAGCAGCTTACGACCGGGACAGAGATCAACAGATACGCAGTATTTT. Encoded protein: CASSLRPGQRSTDTQYF.

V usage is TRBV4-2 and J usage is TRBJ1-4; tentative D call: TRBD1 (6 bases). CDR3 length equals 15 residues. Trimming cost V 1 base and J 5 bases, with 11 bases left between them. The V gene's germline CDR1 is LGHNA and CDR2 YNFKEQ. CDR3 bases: TGTGCCAGCAGCCAAGGGGGGGGGCTGAATGAAAAACTGTTTTTT. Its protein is CASSQGGGLNEKLFF.

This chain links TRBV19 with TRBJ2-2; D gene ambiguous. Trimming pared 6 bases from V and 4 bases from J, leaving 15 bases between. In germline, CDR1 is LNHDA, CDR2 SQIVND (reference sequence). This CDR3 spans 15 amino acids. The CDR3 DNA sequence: TGTGCCAGTAGACGTACCCACTACGTCACCGGGGAGCTGTTTTTT. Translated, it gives CASRRTHYVTGELFF.